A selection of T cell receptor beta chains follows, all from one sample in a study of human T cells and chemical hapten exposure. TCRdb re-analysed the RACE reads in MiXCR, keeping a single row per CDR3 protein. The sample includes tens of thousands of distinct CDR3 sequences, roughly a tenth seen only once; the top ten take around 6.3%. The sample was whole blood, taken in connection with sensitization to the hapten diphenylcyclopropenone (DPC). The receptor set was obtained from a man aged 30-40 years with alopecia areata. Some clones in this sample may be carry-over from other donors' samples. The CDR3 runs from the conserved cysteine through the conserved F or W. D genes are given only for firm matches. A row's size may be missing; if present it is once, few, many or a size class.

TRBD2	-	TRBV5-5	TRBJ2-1	CASSLMASGRVPYNEQFF	TGTGCCAGCAGCTTGATGGCTAGCGGGAGGGTCCCCTACAATGAGCAGTTCTTC
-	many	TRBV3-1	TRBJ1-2	CASSHRDRGYGYTF	TGTGCCAGCAGCCACCGGGACCGAGGCTATGGCTACACCTTC
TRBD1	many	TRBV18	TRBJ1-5	CASSPLYRGEHQPQHF	TGTGCCAGCTCACCACTCTACAGGGGAGAGCATCAGCCCCAGCATTTT
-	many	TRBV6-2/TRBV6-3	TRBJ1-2	CASTDAGSYGYTF	TGTGCCAGCACCGATGCCGGCAGCTATGGCTACACCTTC
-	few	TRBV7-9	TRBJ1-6	CASSQANNSPLHF	TGTGCCAGCAGTCAGGCGAATAATTCACCCCTCCACTTT
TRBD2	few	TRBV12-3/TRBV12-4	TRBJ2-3	CASGLAGGPGDTQYF	TGTGCCAGCGGGTTAGCGGGGGGGCCGGGAGATACGCAGTATTTT
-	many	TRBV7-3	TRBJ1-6	CASSLTGQGNSPLHF	TGTGCCAGCAGCTTAACAGGCCAGGGGAATTCACCCCTCCACTTT
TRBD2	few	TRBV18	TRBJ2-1	CASSPQRAGAGEQFF	TGTGCCAGCTCACCCCAAAGAGCGGGAGCGGGTGAGCAGTTCTTC
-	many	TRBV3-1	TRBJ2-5	CASSQITGIRETQYF	TGTGCCAGCAGCCAAATCACAGGGATTAGAGAGACCCAGTACTTC
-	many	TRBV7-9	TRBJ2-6	CASSFLYRAVGPGANVLTF	TGTGCCAGCAGCTTCCTCTACAGGGCCGTCGGACCTGGGGCCAACGTCCTGACTTTC